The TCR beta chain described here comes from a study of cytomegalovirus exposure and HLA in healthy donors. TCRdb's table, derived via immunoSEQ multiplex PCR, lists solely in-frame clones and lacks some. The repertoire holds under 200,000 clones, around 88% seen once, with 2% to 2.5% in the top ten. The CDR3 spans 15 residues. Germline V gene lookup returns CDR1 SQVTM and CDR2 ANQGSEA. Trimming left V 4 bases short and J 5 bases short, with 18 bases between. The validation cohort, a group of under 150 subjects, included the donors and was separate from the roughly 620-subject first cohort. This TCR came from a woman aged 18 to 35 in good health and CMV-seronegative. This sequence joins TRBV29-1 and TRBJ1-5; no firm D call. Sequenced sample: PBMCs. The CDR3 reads CSVAEGSGRDQPQHF. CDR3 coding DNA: TGCAGCGTTGCCGAGGGTTCCGGGAGGGATCAGCCCCAGCATTTT.